This is a list of T cell receptor beta chains from one sample in a study of blood T cell repertoires in COVID-19. Sequencing was performed with immunoSEQ multiplex PCR; in TCRdb, only in-frame clones are kept and a portion is missing. This sample yields approximately 170,000 clones, of which over 90% are seen a single time; 1.5% to 2.5% belongs to the top ten. The sample comprised peripheral blood. The source is a woman in her sixties or seventies with COVID-19, enrolled during active disease. CDR3s include the opening cysteine and the closing phenylalanine or tryptophan. D genes are given only for firm matches. Only part of the rows carry a size: once, few, many, or a class if the clone is expanded.

j_call: TRBJ2-5; v_call: TRBV18; clone_size: -; d_call: TRBD2; cdr3_nt: TGTGCCAGCTCACGACGGGGAGGGCCAAAAGAGACCCAGTACTTC; cdr3_aa: CASSRRGGPKETQYF
j_call: TRBJ2-1; v_call: TRBV10-3; clone_size: once; d_call: TRBD1; cdr3_nt: TGTGCCATCAGTGGACAGGGGGATCGAGCTGAGCAGTTCTTC; cdr3_aa: CAISGQGDRAEQFF
j_call: TRBJ1-1; v_call: TRBV19; clone_size: -; d_call: -; cdr3_nt: TGTGCCAGTAGTATGGGGTGGGGGACAATGAACACTGAAGCTTTCTTT; cdr3_aa: CASSMGWGTMNTEAFF
j_call: TRBJ1-1; v_call: TRBV2; clone_size: -; d_call: TRBD1; cdr3_nt: TGTGCCAGCAGTGTCAGGGGGCGCATGAGCACTGAAGCTTTCTTT; cdr3_aa: CASSVRGRMSTEAFF
j_call: TRBJ1-1; v_call: TRBV19; clone_size: -; d_call: -; cdr3_nt: TGTGCCAGTAGTTCGACAGCGAACACTGAAGCTTTCTTT; cdr3_aa: CASSSTANTEAFF
j_call: TRBJ2-3; v_call: TRBV6-5; clone_size: -; d_call: -; cdr3_nt: TGTGCCAGCAGCCTATCTAGGCAGACAGATACGCAGTATTTT; cdr3_aa: CASSLSRQTDTQYF
j_call: TRBJ2-3; v_call: TRBV19; clone_size: -; d_call: -; cdr3_nt: TGTGCCAGTACCACAACCGCCGACAGCTTTATAGATACGCAGTATTTT; cdr3_aa: CASTTTADSFIDTQYF
j_call: TRBJ2-5; v_call: TRBV19; clone_size: -; d_call: TRBD2; cdr3_nt: TGTGCCAGTAGTTCCTTAGCGGGGGACGGGGAGACCCAGTACTTC; cdr3_aa: CASSSLAGDGETQYF
j_call: TRBJ1-1; v_call: TRBV6-5; clone_size: -; d_call: -; cdr3_nt: TGTGCCAGCAGCCAACAGGGTCACGGAGCTTTCTTT; cdr3_aa: CASSQQGHGAFF
j_call: TRBJ1-6; v_call: TRBV9; clone_size: once; d_call: -; cdr3_nt: TGTGCCAGCAGCGTAGACGCAGGGCTTAATTCACCCCTCCACTTT; cdr3_aa: CASSVDAGLNSPLHF
j_call: TRBJ2-7; v_call: TRBV20-1; clone_size: -; d_call: -; cdr3_nt: TGCAGTGCTAGTGAGGCAAGGGGACATTCGAACGAGCAGTACTTC; cdr3_aa: CSASEARGHSNEQYF
j_call: TRBJ1-4; v_call: TRBV5-1; clone_size: -; d_call: -; cdr3_nt: TGCGCCAGCAGCTTGGACCAGTATGAAAAACTGTTTTTT; cdr3_aa: CASSLDQYEKLFF
j_call: TRBJ2-7; v_call: TRBV4-3; clone_size: once; d_call: -; cdr3_nt: TGCGCCAGCAGCGCACAATCAATTCAGGGGCTCGAGCAGTACTTC; cdr3_aa: CASSAQSIQGLEQYF
j_call: TRBJ1-4; v_call: TRBV6-5; clone_size: -; d_call: TRBD1; cdr3_nt: TGTGCCAGCGGACAGGGTGCCGCGAATGAAAAACTGTTTTTT; cdr3_aa: CASGQGAANEKLFF
j_call: TRBJ2-1; v_call: TRBV7-9; clone_size: -; d_call: -; cdr3_nt: TGTGCCAGCAGCTTAGAAAGAACAGCCAATGAGCAGTTCTTC; cdr3_aa: CASSLERTANEQFF
j_call: TRBJ1-5; v_call: TRBV3-1/TRBV3-2; clone_size: -; d_call: -; cdr3_nt: TGTGCCAGCACCACAGGGTTGGGCAATCAGCCCCAGCATTTT; cdr3_aa: CASTTGLGNQPQHF
j_call: TRBJ1-2; v_call: TRBV27; clone_size: -; d_call: TRBD1; cdr3_nt: TGTGCCAGCAGTTTATCAGGGACAGGGGCGTCAAGCCTCTATGGCTACACCTTC; cdr3_aa: CASSLSGTGASSLYGYTF
j_call: TRBJ2-1; v_call: TRBV3-1/TRBV3-2; clone_size: -; d_call: -; cdr3_nt: TGTGCCAGCAGCCAAGTAGGGCAGGGTAATTACCATGAGCAGTTCTTC; cdr3_aa: CASSQVGQGNYHEQFF
j_call: TRBJ1-5; v_call: TRBV7-2; clone_size: -; d_call: -; cdr3_nt: TGTGCCAGCAGCATACACGTTTATCAGCCCCAGCATTTT; cdr3_aa: CASSIHVYQPQHF
j_call: TRBJ2-2; v_call: TRBV27; clone_size: -; d_call: -; cdr3_nt: TGTGCCAGCAGTTTAGAGGGGGCCGGGGAGCTGTTTTTT; cdr3_aa: CASSLEGAGELFF
j_call: TRBJ1-5; v_call: TRBV12-5; clone_size: -; d_call: TRBD1; cdr3_nt: TGTGCTAGTGGCCCGGGACAGGGGGTAGGTCAGCCCCAGCATTTT; cdr3_aa: CASGPGQGVGQPQHF
j_call: TRBJ1-5; v_call: TRBV6-4; clone_size: -; d_call: -; cdr3_nt: TGTGCCAGCAGTTCCGGGGAGGGCCAGCCCCAGCATTTT; cdr3_aa: CASSSGEGQPQHF
j_call: TRBJ2-5; v_call: TRBV7-2; clone_size: -; d_call: TRBD2; cdr3_nt: TGTGCCAGCAGCACGGGGGGACTAGTCGGCGAGACCCAGTACTTC; cdr3_aa: CASSTGGLVGETQYF
j_call: TRBJ1-1; v_call: TRBV15; clone_size: -; d_call: -; cdr3_nt: TGTGCCACCAGCAGAGATGTTGGCGGTGAAGCTTTCTTT; cdr3_aa: CATSRDVGGEAFF
j_call: TRBJ2-6; v_call: TRBV19; clone_size: -; d_call: TRBD1; cdr3_nt: TGTGCCAGTAGTATAGGCAGGGGGCGTAGGATTTCTGGGGCCAACGTCCTGACTTTC; cdr3_aa: CASSIGRGRRISGANVLTF
j_call: TRBJ2-1; v_call: TRBV7-2; clone_size: -; d_call: TRBD2; cdr3_nt: TGTGCCAGCAGAATTCGGGGGGGCATGGAAAATGAGCAGTTCTTC; cdr3_aa: CASRIRGGMENEQFF
j_call: TRBJ1-5; v_call: TRBV28; clone_size: -; d_call: -; cdr3_nt: TGTGCCAGCGTACAGGGTGTTGATCAGCCCCAGCATTTT; cdr3_aa: CASVQGVDQPQHF
j_call: TRBJ1-2; v_call: TRBV19; clone_size: -; d_call: -; cdr3_nt: TGTGCCAGTAGTATATCCTATAGGTACAGTAACTATGGCTACACCTTC; cdr3_aa: CASSISYRYSNYGYTF
j_call: TRBJ1-1; v_call: TRBV2; clone_size: -; d_call: -; cdr3_nt: TGTGCCAGCAGTGAAGCAGTAGGGGTCACTGAAGCTTTCTTT; cdr3_aa: CASSEAVGVTEAFF
j_call: TRBJ1-2; v_call: TRBV5-4; clone_size: -; d_call: -; cdr3_nt: TGTGCCAGCAGCTCGGGCAGGGAATGGAGCTATGGCTACACCTTC; cdr3_aa: CASSSGREWSYGYTF
j_call: TRBJ1-1; v_call: TRBV10-2; clone_size: once; d_call: -; cdr3_nt: TGCGCCAGCAGTGACCAGGGACTGGAAGCTTTCTTT; cdr3_aa: CASSDQGLEAFF
j_call: TRBJ1-4; v_call: TRBV7-9; clone_size: -; d_call: TRBD1; cdr3_nt: TGTGCCAGCAGCCCCCCACAGGGGGTCGAAAAACTGTTTTTT; cdr3_aa: CASSPPQGVEKLFF
j_call: TRBJ1-4; v_call: TRBV27; clone_size: -; d_call: TRBD1; cdr3_nt: TGTGCCAGCAGCCGAGGGACAGTAAATGAAAAACTGTTTTTT; cdr3_aa: CASSRGTVNEKLFF
j_call: TRBJ1-5; v_call: TRBV19; clone_size: -; d_call: -; cdr3_nt: TGTGCCAGTAGGTTTTCGTCGCGGGCAGGGAGGTCAAGCAATCAGCCCCAGCATTTT; cdr3_aa: CASRFSSRAGRSSNQPQHF
j_call: TRBJ2-3; v_call: TRBV7-3; clone_size: -; d_call: -; cdr3_nt: TGTGCCAGCAGTCGAGCCCAGGGCGTAGATACGCAGTATTTT; cdr3_aa: CASSRAQGVDTQYF
j_call: TRBJ2-1; v_call: TRBV7-8; clone_size: -; d_call: -; cdr3_nt: TGTGCCAGCAGCTTAGCGTTACGGGGTGAGCAGTTCTTC; cdr3_aa: CASSLALRGEQFF
j_call: TRBJ1-5; v_call: TRBV6-5; clone_size: -; d_call: TRBD1; cdr3_nt: TGTGCCAGCAGTCGCGACAGGGACAATCAGCCCCAGCATTTT; cdr3_aa: CASSRDRDNQPQHF
j_call: TRBJ2-2; v_call: TRBV19; clone_size: -; d_call: TRBD2; cdr3_nt: TGTGCCAGTAGTATAGCTGGACTAGGCGCCGGGGAGCTGTTTTTT; cdr3_aa: CASSIAGLGAGELFF
j_call: TRBJ2-7; v_call: TRBV7-2; clone_size: -; d_call: TRBD1; cdr3_nt: TGTGCCAGCAGCTTAGACAGGGGGTACGAGCAGTACTTC; cdr3_aa: CASSLDRGYEQYF